The 22 T cell receptor beta chains given below trace back to one sample, sequenced in a study of CD8+CD57+ T cells in acquired aplastic anemia. According to the study, genomic DNA was the template for TCR beta VDJ and CDR3 profiling. TCRdb ran MiXCR on the reads and lists one entry per CDR3 protein. Among under 350,000 distinct CDR3 sequences listed, roughly 59% were seen once. Whoever was chosen for sequencing had shown CD8+CD57+ cell expansion by flow cytometry. The sequencing sample was made of sorted CD4+, CD8+, or CD8+CD57+ T cells (not recorded which) from PBMCs. Receptors originate from a human donor with aplastic anemia.

The CDR3 bases are TGTGCCAGCAGCGAGGGGACATCTGGAAACACCATATATTTT. It codes for CASSEGTSGNTIYF. The chain recombines TRBV9 with TRBJ1-3; maybe TRBD1 (6 bases). Germline V gives CDR1 SGDLS, CDR2 YYNGEE. The CDR3 has 14 amino acids. V dropped 3 bases and J dropped 1 base, with 8 bases sitting between them.

The chain links TRBV7-8 to TRBJ1-4; TRBD1 might be the D (6 bases). Per the germline V gene, CDR1 is SGHVS and CDR2 is FQNEAQ. CDR3 length: 17 residues. Trimming shortened V by 3 bases and J by 3 bases, and 17 bases separated the two germline ends. CDR3 residues: CASSLAAGVIANEKLFF. In DNA form, the CDR3 reads TGTGCCAGCAGCTTGGCCGCAGGGGTCATCGCTAATGAAAAACTGTTTTTT.

The rearrangement links TRBV20-1 to TRBJ2-7; 9 bases are shared with TRBD1. CDR1 is DFQATT and CDR2 is SNEGSKA in the germline V gene (reference sequence). This CDR3 contains 13 residues. After removal of 4 bases from V and 3 bases from J, the junction contained 4 bases not matched to a gene. For the CDR3, the DNA is TGCAGTGCTAAGGACAGGGGTGACTACGAGCAGTACTTC. Amino acid sequence: CSAKDRGDYEQYF.

Turning to this clonotype: This clone may be a read error of a much larger clone one base away. This chain's CDR3 is CASSSSEGAPGDYNERFF. The DNA for the CDR3 is TGTGCCAGCAGTTCCAGTGAGGGGGCCCCGGGTGACTACAATGAGCGGTTCTTC. The V and J genes are TRBV12-3 or TRBV12-4 and TRBJ2-1, with TRBD1 identical over 7 bases. This CDR3 is 18 amino acids long.

The rearrangement uses TRBV20-1 and TRBJ2-7; D perhaps matches TRBD1 (5 bases). V dropped 3 bases and J dropped 2 bases, with 11 bases sitting between them. The CDR3 extends over 13 amino acids. Germline CDR1 and CDR2: DFQATT and SNEGSKA (reference sequence). CDR3 amino acids: CSASDRSTYEQYF. The DNA of the CDR3 is TGCAGTGCTAGCGACAGATCCACCTACGAGCAGTACTTC.

V gene TRBV7-9 combines with J gene TRBJ1-6, with unresolved D. Germline values: CDR1 SEHNR, CDR2 FQNEAQ (reference sequence). The V gene lost 5 bases and the J gene lost 3 bases, with 8 bases spanning the gap. The CDR3 runs 14 residues. The DNA of the CDR3 is TGTGCCAGCAGCATCAGCGACTATAATTCACCCCTCCACTTT. Its protein product is CASSISDYNSPLHF.

The chain uses TRBV7-9 and TRBJ1-1, with D possibly TRBD1 on 5 matching bases. In germline, CDR1 is SEHNR, CDR2 FQNEAQ (reference sequence). CDR3 length: 13 amino acids. V lost 7 bases to trimming and J lost 6 bases, with 15 bases between them. Here the CDR3 DNA reads TGTGCCAGCACCCTTGGGACGGTTGCTGAAGCTTTCTTT. Amino acid sequence: CASTLGTVAEAFF. The variable domain in full, with the rest retrieved from reference TRBV7-9 and TRBJ1-1, is DTGVSQNPRHKITKRGQNVTFRCDPISEHNRLYWYRQTLGQGPEFLTYFQNEAQLEKSRLLSDRFSAERPKGSFSTLEIQRTEQGDSAMYLCASTLGTVAEAFFGQGTRLTVV.

The rearrangement joins TRBV10-3 to TRBJ2-2; D unresolved. Trimming removed 2 bases from V and 3 bases from J, with 4 bases in between. The length of the CDR3 is 13 residues. Germline values: CDR1 ENHRY, CDR2 SYGVKD. CDR3 residues: CAISETDTGELFF. For the CDR3, the DNA is TGTGCCATCAGTGAGACAGACACCGGGGAGCTGTTTTTT.

The rearrangement links TRBV2 to TRBJ2-5, with TRBD1 as a possible D gene (5 bases). CDR1 and CDR2 (germline): SNHLY, FYNNEI. Trimming removed 7 bases at V and 1 base at J, with 10 bases between. The CDR3 contains 13 residues. The CDR3 reads CASNRGGQETQYF. DNA for the CDR3: TGTGCCAGCAATAGGGGTGGCCAAGAGACCCAGTACTTC.

V is TRBV5-1 and J is TRBJ2-7; weak D call: TRBD2 (5 bases). CDR1 and CDR2 (germline): SGHRS, YFSETQ. This CDR3 region has 18 residues. Between the trimmed V and J ends, which lost 1 base and 0 bases, there was a span of 20 bases. The CDR3 DNA is TGCGCCAGCAGCTTGAATGCGAGGGCGACGGGAACCTCCTACGAGCAGTACTTC. Encoded protein: CASSLNARATGTSYEQYF.

V usage is TRBV2 and J usage is TRBJ1-4, with TRBD1 matching over 7 bases. Germline V CDR1 and CDR2: SNHLY, FYNNEI. With 8 bases clipped from V and 7 bases from J, the junction kept 13 bases outside the gene matches. The CDR3 covers 15 residues. The CDR3 loop is CASHKNRGRIEKLFF. Written as DNA, the CDR3 is TGTGCCAGCCATAAAAATAGGGGGCGTATTGAAAAACTGTTTTTT. Full variable domain (remainder filled in from reference TRBV2 and TRBJ1-4): EPEVTQTPSHQVTQMGQEVILRCVPISNHLYFYWYRQILGQKVEFLVSFYNNEISEKSEIFDDQFSVERPDGSNFTLKIRSTKLEDSAMYFCASHKNRGRIEKLFFGSGTQLSVL.

This chain uses TRBV24-1 with TRBJ2-3, with 9 bases fitting TRBD2. Trimming cost V 9 bases and J 4 bases; bases outside gene matches: 10. This CDR3 has 15 amino acids. Germline CDR1 and CDR2: KGHDR and SFDVKD. In DNA form, the CDR3 reads TGTGCCACCCAGCGAGGTAGCGGGGGCCCAGATACGCAGTATTTT. It codes for CATQRGSGGPDTQYF.

This chain uses TRBV29-1 with TRBJ2-7; 11 positions match TRBD1. This CDR3 is 14 amino acids long. Germline CDR1 and CDR2: SQVTM and ANQGSEA. V shed 5 bases and J 4 bases; nucleotides not matched to a gene: 7. CDR3 bases: TGCAGCGTTCCGTCGGACAGGGGGCTGTACGAGCAGTACTTC. Its translation: CSVPSDRGLYEQYF.

The chain is built from TRBV3-1 and TRBJ2-3; D unresolved. The germline V gene has CDR1 LGHDT and CDR2 YNNKEL (reference sequence). This CDR3 has 17 amino acids. V lost 1 base and J lost 5, with 19 bases in between. The CDR3 bases are TGTGCCAGCAGCCAAGTGGGCCGGGTTTATCGTGGAGATACGCAGTATTTT. Protein: CASSQVGRVYRGDTQYF.

The chain uses TRBV5-1 and TRBJ1-5; 11 bases line up with TRBD1. The CDR3 is 15 amino acids. The V gene end was trimmed by 5 bases and the J gene end by 4 bases; junction bases not matched to a gene: 5. CDR1 and CDR2 (germline): SGHRS, YFSETQ. CDR3 nucleotides: TGCGCCAGCAGAGGCGGGACAGGGGGAAATCAGCCCCAGCATTTT. Translating it yields CASRGGTGGNQPQHF.

V and J are TRBV24-1 and TRBJ1-1; D may be TRBD1 (5 bases). The CDR3 covers 12 residues. The germline V gene encodes CDR1 KGHDR and CDR2 SFDVKD. The V gene lost 7 bases and the J gene lost 10 bases, with 15 bases spanning the gap. This chain's CDR3 is CATRNSGGAAFF. The CDR3, as DNA: TGTGCCACCAGGAACAGCGGTGGGGCAGCTTTCTTT.

The chain couples TRBV19 to TRBJ1-6; D is uncertain. CDR1 and CDR2 from the germline V gene are LNHDA and SQIVND (reference sequence). The CDR3 runs to 16 residues. Trimming took off 1 base at V and 0 bases at J, with 7 bases between the two ends. The CDR3, as DNA: TGTGCCAGTAGTATAGTAGGGAGCTCCTATAATTCACCCCTCCACTTT. Residues: CASSIVGSSYNSPLHF.

This chain links TRBV7-2 with TRBJ2-5; D gene unclear. Germline lookup yields CDR1 SGHTA and CDR2 FQGNSA. Trimming stripped 5 bases from V and 3 bases from J, with 7 bases between. The CDR3 has 12 residues. The CDR3 nucleotides read TGTGCCAGCAGCCACATAGAAGAGACCCAGTACTTC. Translation gives CASSHIEETQYF.

The rearrangement uses TRBV4-3 and TRBJ2-2; D is uncertain. Germline V lookup: CDR1 LGHNA, CDR2 YSLEER. Trimming cost V 3 bases and J 1 base, with 15 bases left between them. The CDR3 extends over 17 amino acids. The CDR3 region has the DNA TGCGCCAGCAGCCAGGCCGTGGTGGCAGTGAACACCGGGGAGCTGTTTTTT. Translated: CASSQAVVAVNTGELFF.

This clonotype was counted at least ten times. This sequence joins TRBV19 and TRBJ1-5, with D uncertain. Germline assignment: CDR1 LNHDA and CDR2 SQIVND (reference sequence). Trimming took 3 bases from V and 7 from J, leaving 10 bases between them. The CDR3 runs to 13 residues. Here the CDR3 DNA reads TGTGCCAGTAGTATCAGACCGGACCAGCCCCAGCATTTT. Translating gives CASSIRPDQPQHF.

The chain carries TRBV2 and TRBJ1-5; no reliable D call. V dropped 3 bases and J dropped 7 bases, with 10 bases sitting between them. Germline CDR1 is SNHLY and CDR2 is FYNNEI. The CDR3 contains 13 residues. The CDR3 protein is CASSDWLDQPQHF. The CDR3 DNA is TGTGCCAGCAGTGACTGGCTGGACCAGCCCCAGCATTTT. Using reference TRBV2 and TRBJ1-5 for the parts outside the CDR3, the full variable domain is EPEVTQTPSHQVTQMGQEVILRCVPISNHLYFYWYRQILGQKVEFLVSFYNNEISEKSEIFDDQFSVERPDGSNFTLKIRSTKLEDSAMYFCASSDWLDQPQHFGDGTRLSIL.

In regard to this clonotype: The DNA is left out, because the CDR3 cannot be placed on it with certainty; the CDR3 is given as TCRdb lists it. This chain links TRBV25-1 with TRBJ1-1. Germline V gene data show CDR1 as MGHDK and CDR2 as SYGVNS. With termini counted, the CDR3 has 21 amino acids. CDR3 amino acids: CASSKQGGYEQYFGPGTEAFF.